This T cell receptor (beta chain) was profiled in a study of cytomegalovirus exposure and HLA in healthy donors. Germline-derived CDR1 and CDR2 are MNHEY and SVGAGI. The CDR3 runs to 15 residues. The J segment lost 4 bases and the V segment lost 5 bases, leaving 10 bases of the junction unmatched. The PCR made use of 60 Vbeta and 13 Jbeta primers. The assay was immunoSEQ multiplex PCR, and TCRdb's table has in-frame clones only and misses some. The sample lists about 190,000 clones, around 87% occurring once. The material sequenced was PBMCs. This chain uses TRBV6-5 with TRBJ1-1; 7 nucleotides align to TRBD1. The TCR comes from a man aged 25-45 years in good health and CMV-seronegative. This CDR3 reads CASSQNRGGGTEAFF. The CDR3 coding sequence is TGTGCCAGCAGTCAGAACAGGGGTGGTGGCACTGAAGCTTTCTTT.